This TCR beta chain was identified during a study of blood T cell repertoires in COVID-19. Study overall: Samples of COVID-19 (acute and convalescent) were obtained from the United States, Italy and Spain. T cells, B-cell-depleted T cells, or PBMCs provided the cDNA or gDNA that served as material.

As originally analysed: Using reference gene primer amplification, nucleated cell counts were estimated. Some clones are missing from TCRdb's copy, which holds only in-frame ones; the method was immunoSEQ multiplex PCR. That table furnishes V, J and clone size, whereas the DNA furnished D and trimming. The table lists 200,000 to 250,000 clones, roughly nine tenths of them singletons. This TCR derives from a man between 60 and 75 years old with acute or convalescent COVID-19. What was sequenced was peripheral blood.

CDR3 region: CAWSLERDSYEQYF. The CDR3 bases are TGTGCCTGGAGTTTGGAGCGGGACTCCTACGAGCAGTACTTC. This chain uses TRBV30 with TRBJ2-7, with 7 bases fitting TRBD2. The CDR3 is 14 amino acids. V shed 2 bases and J 0 bases; nucleotides not matched to a gene: 4. From germline, CDR1 is GTSNPN and CDR2 SVGIG (reference sequence). Looking up the rest from reference TRBV30 and TRBJ2-7 gives the full variable domain: SQTIHQWPATLVQPVGSPLSLECTVEGTSNPNLYWYRQAAGRGLQLLFYSVGIGQISSEVPQNLSASRPQDRQFILSSKKLLLSDSGFYLCAWSLERDSYEQYFGPGTRLTVT.